Included here is one TCR beta chain sequence, with context. What it binds is not known. The source of the sample is a study of cytomegalovirus exposure and HLA in healthy donors. General study results and limits: According to the study, some 160 TCR beta chains were cytomegalovirus-associated. Most observed TCR sequences were rare, whereas some public TCRs were detected in many donors.

The method was immunoSEQ multiplex PCR; TCRdb's version includes in-frame clones alone and lacks a portion of them. The profile covers more than 90,000 clones, with about 91% appearing a single time and around 2% taken by the ten largest. With 4 bases removed from V and 0 bases from J, the gap between germline ends came to 12 bases. CDR3 length: 15 amino acids. Germline CDR1 SGHDN, CDR2 FVKESK. Sample: PBMCs. This TCR derives from a man aged 18 to 35 in good health and CMV-seronegative. This chain uses TRBV14 with TRBJ1-1; the D is unclear. The chain's CDR3 is CASSPFSPMNTEAFF. CDR3 DNA sequence: TGTGCCAGCAGCCCGTTTAGTCCTATGAACACTGAAGCTTTCTTT.